The rows below give T cell receptor beta chains drawn from one sample of a study of cytomegalovirus exposure and HLA in healthy donors. Sequenced by immunoSEQ multiplex PCR; TCRdb stores in-frame clones only, minus some. The sample shows around 60,000 clones, around 80% of them seen only once. Sequenced sample: PBMCs. The receptors were sampled from a man aged 45 to 65 in good health and CMV-seropositive. Each CDR3 is given with its conserved first and last residue. The order of the fields is CDR3 DNA, CDR3 protein, D gene, V gene, clone size, J gene. D genes are given only for firm matches. Clone size appears in some rows only: once, few, many, or a class for an expanded clone.

CDR3 DNA: TGTGCCAGCAGCCCAAGGGGCACTTTCAGCACAGATACGCAGTATTTT
CDR3 protein: CASSPRGTFSTDTQYF
D gene: .
V gene: TRBV7-3
clone size: few
J gene: TRBJ2-3

CDR3 DNA: TGTGCCAGCAGCTGGGCGAATCCCGGGGAGCTGTTTTTT
CDR3 protein: CASSWANPGELFF
D gene: .
V gene: TRBV7-9
clone size: .
J gene: TRBJ2-2

CDR3 DNA: TGTGCCAGCAGTTTACAGACAGGGGTGAACACTGAAGCTTTCTTT
CDR3 protein: CASSLQTGVNTEAFF
D gene: TRBD1
V gene: TRBV28
clone size: .
J gene: TRBJ1-1

CDR3 DNA: TGTGCCAGCAGTTACCGGAGCGGGCTGAGCGAGCAGTACTTC
CDR3 protein: CASSYRSGLSEQYF
D gene: .
V gene: TRBV6-6
clone size: .
J gene: TRBJ2-7

CDR3 DNA: TGTGCCAGCAGCATGGGTGGACAGGGGAAAAACACTGAAGCTTTCTTT
CDR3 protein: CASSMGGQGKNTEAFF
D gene: TRBD1
V gene: TRBV5-4
clone size: once
J gene: TRBJ1-1

CDR3 DNA: TGTGCCAGCAGCCAGCGGACAGTTCGCAATCAGCCCCAGCATTTT
CDR3 protein: CASSQRTVRNQPQHF
D gene: .
V gene: TRBV4-2
clone size: .
J gene: TRBJ1-5

CDR3 DNA: TGTGCCAGCAGCTTACAGGGGCTTGAGTACGAGCAGTACTTC
CDR3 protein: CASSLQGLEYEQYF
D gene: .
V gene: TRBV13
clone size: .
J gene: TRBJ2-7

CDR3 DNA: TGTGCCAGCCGGGGGACAGGGGGAAAAACTGAAGCTTTCTTT
CDR3 protein: CASRGTGGKTEAFF
D gene: TRBD1
V gene: TRBV28
clone size: few
J gene: TRBJ1-1

CDR3 DNA: TGCAGCGTTTGGGGAGGTGGGGGAGGCGAGCAGTTCTTC
CDR3 protein: CSVWGGGGGEQFF
D gene: .
V gene: TRBV29-1
clone size: .
J gene: TRBJ2-1

CDR3 DNA: TGTGCCAGCAGCTCAAGCACAGATACGCAGTATTTT
CDR3 protein: CASSSSTDTQYF
D gene: .
V gene: TRBV7-3
clone size: .
J gene: TRBJ2-3

CDR3 DNA: TGTGCCAGCAGTTACCTACAGGGAAGGGATTCACCCCTCCACTTT
CDR3 protein: CASSYLQGRDSPLHF
D gene: .
V gene: TRBV27
clone size: few
J gene: TRBJ1-6

CDR3 DNA: TGCGCCAGCAGCCGTGACCCGGGACAGGGGCAAGTTCGGAGGAGCGAGCAGTACTTC
CDR3 protein: CASSRDPGQGQVRRSEQYF
D gene: TRBD1
V gene: TRBV5-1
clone size: .
J gene: TRBJ2-7

CDR3 DNA: TGTGCCAGCAGTTTACGGGGGGACCACGAGCAGTACTTC
CDR3 protein: CASSLRGDHEQYF
D gene: TRBD2
V gene: TRBV27
clone size: .
J gene: TRBJ2-7

CDR3 DNA: TGCGCCAGCAGCCAACCAGGACAGCACACTGAAGCTTTCTTT
CDR3 protein: CASSQPGQHTEAFF
D gene: .
V gene: TRBV4-3
clone size: .
J gene: TRBJ1-1

CDR3 DNA: TGTGCCAGCAGTTCCACAGGGTACTATCAGCCCCAGCATTTT
CDR3 protein: CASSSTGYYQPQHF
D gene: .
V gene: TRBV27
clone size: .
J gene: TRBJ1-5

CDR3 DNA: TGTGCCAGCAGCCCCCGGGGGTCCAACTATGGCTACACCTTC
CDR3 protein: CASSPRGSNYGYTF
D gene: .
V gene: TRBV5-6
clone size: once
J gene: TRBJ1-2

CDR3 DNA: TGTGCCAGCATTGGGTTTGAGGGACAGGGGGCAGGCGAGCAGTACTTC
CDR3 protein: CASIGFEGQGAGEQYF
D gene: TRBD1
V gene: TRBV2
clone size: few
J gene: TRBJ2-7

CDR3 DNA: TGTGCCAGCAGCTACCAGGGGGCGGTTGCGCAGTATTTT
CDR3 protein: CASSYQGAVAQYF
D gene: TRBD1
V gene: TRBV7-2
clone size: .
J gene: TRBJ2-3

CDR3 DNA: TGCGCCAGCAGCCAAGAGAGGGGAGGCTATGGCTACACCTTC
CDR3 protein: CASSQERGGYGYTF
D gene: .
V gene: TRBV4-1
clone size: .
J gene: TRBJ1-2

CDR3 DNA: TGCGCCAGCAACGTTGGGGGGGCGTCCGGGGAGCTGTTTTTT
CDR3 protein: CASNVGGASGELFF
D gene: .
V gene: TRBV4-3
clone size: .
J gene: TRBJ2-2

CDR3 DNA: TGTGCCAGCAGCCCCCGAGGGAGCGGGGGCAATCAGCCCCAGCATTTT
CDR3 protein: CASSPRGSGGNQPQHF
D gene: .
V gene: TRBV4-2
clone size: .
J gene: TRBJ1-5

CDR3 DNA: TGTGCCAGCAGCCATCCGGGACTAGCGAGCTACAATGAGCAGTTCTTC
CDR3 protein: CASSHPGLASYNEQFF
D gene: TRBD2
V gene: TRBV11-3
clone size: .
J gene: TRBJ2-1

CDR3 DNA: TGTGCCAGCAGCCTGGACAGGGGTAATTCACCCCTCCACTTT
CDR3 protein: CASSLDRGNSPLHF
D gene: TRBD1
V gene: TRBV7-3
clone size: .
J gene: TRBJ1-6

CDR3 DNA: TGTGCCAGTTCGGCCGGGACAGTCGTCCACGAGCAGTACTTC
CDR3 protein: CASSAGTVVHEQYF
D gene: TRBD1
V gene: TRBV19
clone size: .
J gene: TRBJ2-7

CDR3 DNA: TGTGCCACCAGCAGAGATCGGGGCAGGGGTGTCCCTGGGGCCAACGTCCTGACTTTC
CDR3 protein: CATSRDRGRGVPGANVLTF
D gene: .
V gene: TRBV15
clone size: .
J gene: TRBJ2-6

CDR3 DNA: TGTGCCAGCAGTTTGGGACAGGGAGGAGACAATGAGCAGTTCTTC
CDR3 protein: CASSLGQGGDNEQFF
D gene: TRBD1
V gene: TRBV28
clone size: .
J gene: TRBJ2-1

CDR3 DNA: TGTGCCAGCAACCGGCGGGGACTTGGCAACGATGAGCAGTTCTTC
CDR3 protein: CASNRRGLGNDEQFF
D gene: .
V gene: TRBV2
clone size: .
J gene: TRBJ2-1

CDR3 DNA: TGTGCCAGCAGTTACTCGAGTATAAGGGGCCCTGGTGAGCAGTTCTTC
CDR3 protein: CASSYSSIRGPGEQFF
D gene: .
V gene: TRBV6-5
clone size: .
J gene: TRBJ2-1

CDR3 DNA: TGTGCCAGCAGCCGACAAGGGGCCCCCCGGGGGGGCTACACCTTC
CDR3 protein: CASSRQGAPRGGYTF
D gene: .
V gene: TRBV6-5
clone size: .
J gene: TRBJ1-2

CDR3 DNA: TGTGCCAGCAGCGTCGGGGAGCACAGGGGGGCCTACGAGCAGTACTTC
CDR3 protein: CASSVGEHRGAYEQYF
D gene: TRBD1
V gene: TRBV5-4
clone size: .
J gene: TRBJ2-7

CDR3 DNA: TGTGCCAGCTCAGGACGGACAGGGGTCTTCAATTCACCCCTCCACTTT
CDR3 protein: CASSGRTGVFNSPLHF
D gene: TRBD1
V gene: TRBV18
clone size: .
J gene: TRBJ1-6

CDR3 DNA: TGTGCCAGTAGCCCGACAGGGTGGCTGGAAAAACTGTTTTTT
CDR3 protein: CASSPTGWLEKLFF
D gene: TRBD1
V gene: TRBV19
clone size: .
J gene: TRBJ1-4

CDR3 DNA: TGCGCCAGCGGCTTGGGGGCTATAGGTGGACATACCGGGGAGCTGTTTTTT
CDR3 protein: CASGLGAIGGHTGELFF
D gene: .
V gene: TRBV5-1
clone size: .
J gene: TRBJ2-2

CDR3 DNA: TGTGCCAGCAGTTACTCACTAGCGGGGGCCTACGAGCAGTACTTC
CDR3 protein: CASSYSLAGAYEQYF
D gene: TRBD2
V gene: TRBV6-5
clone size: few
J gene: TRBJ2-7

CDR3 DNA: TGTGCCAGCAGTTACATGGCCCCCGGGAGCAATCAGCCCCAGCATTTT
CDR3 protein: CASSYMAPGSNQPQHF
D gene: .
V gene: TRBV6-5
clone size: .
J gene: TRBJ1-5

CDR3 DNA: TGTGCCAGCAGTTCGCCGACAGGCGCCCGACTTGAAGCTTTCTTT
CDR3 protein: CASSSPTGARLEAFF
D gene: .
V gene: TRBV6-5
clone size: .
J gene: TRBJ1-1

CDR3 DNA: TGTGGTTCTGAGGACAGTAACTATGGCTACACCTTC
CDR3 protein: CGSEDSNYGYTF
D gene: .
V gene: TRBV28
clone size: .
J gene: TRBJ1-2